The entry below gives a single T cell receptor beta chain sequence along with its context. V lost 3 bases to trimming and J lost 2 bases; unmatched junction nucleotides: 4. Germline lookup yields CDR1 LGHNA and CDR2 YNFKEQ. This CDR3 is built from 14 residues. The sample comes from a study of blood T cell repertoires in COVID-19. Repertoires were generated with immunoSEQ multiplex PCR, while TCRdb's copy carries only in-frame clones and drops some. The data show fewer than 200,000 clones, over 80% seen once. V usage is TRBV4-2 and J usage is TRBJ2-7; 7 nucleotides align to TRBD2. Sequencing input: peripheral blood. This receptor was taken from a man aged 25 to 40 with COVID-19, enrolled during active disease. This CDR3 reads CASSQERGPYEQYF. DNA for the CDR3: TGTGCCAGCAGCCAGGAGCGGGGTCCCTACGAGCAGTACTTC.